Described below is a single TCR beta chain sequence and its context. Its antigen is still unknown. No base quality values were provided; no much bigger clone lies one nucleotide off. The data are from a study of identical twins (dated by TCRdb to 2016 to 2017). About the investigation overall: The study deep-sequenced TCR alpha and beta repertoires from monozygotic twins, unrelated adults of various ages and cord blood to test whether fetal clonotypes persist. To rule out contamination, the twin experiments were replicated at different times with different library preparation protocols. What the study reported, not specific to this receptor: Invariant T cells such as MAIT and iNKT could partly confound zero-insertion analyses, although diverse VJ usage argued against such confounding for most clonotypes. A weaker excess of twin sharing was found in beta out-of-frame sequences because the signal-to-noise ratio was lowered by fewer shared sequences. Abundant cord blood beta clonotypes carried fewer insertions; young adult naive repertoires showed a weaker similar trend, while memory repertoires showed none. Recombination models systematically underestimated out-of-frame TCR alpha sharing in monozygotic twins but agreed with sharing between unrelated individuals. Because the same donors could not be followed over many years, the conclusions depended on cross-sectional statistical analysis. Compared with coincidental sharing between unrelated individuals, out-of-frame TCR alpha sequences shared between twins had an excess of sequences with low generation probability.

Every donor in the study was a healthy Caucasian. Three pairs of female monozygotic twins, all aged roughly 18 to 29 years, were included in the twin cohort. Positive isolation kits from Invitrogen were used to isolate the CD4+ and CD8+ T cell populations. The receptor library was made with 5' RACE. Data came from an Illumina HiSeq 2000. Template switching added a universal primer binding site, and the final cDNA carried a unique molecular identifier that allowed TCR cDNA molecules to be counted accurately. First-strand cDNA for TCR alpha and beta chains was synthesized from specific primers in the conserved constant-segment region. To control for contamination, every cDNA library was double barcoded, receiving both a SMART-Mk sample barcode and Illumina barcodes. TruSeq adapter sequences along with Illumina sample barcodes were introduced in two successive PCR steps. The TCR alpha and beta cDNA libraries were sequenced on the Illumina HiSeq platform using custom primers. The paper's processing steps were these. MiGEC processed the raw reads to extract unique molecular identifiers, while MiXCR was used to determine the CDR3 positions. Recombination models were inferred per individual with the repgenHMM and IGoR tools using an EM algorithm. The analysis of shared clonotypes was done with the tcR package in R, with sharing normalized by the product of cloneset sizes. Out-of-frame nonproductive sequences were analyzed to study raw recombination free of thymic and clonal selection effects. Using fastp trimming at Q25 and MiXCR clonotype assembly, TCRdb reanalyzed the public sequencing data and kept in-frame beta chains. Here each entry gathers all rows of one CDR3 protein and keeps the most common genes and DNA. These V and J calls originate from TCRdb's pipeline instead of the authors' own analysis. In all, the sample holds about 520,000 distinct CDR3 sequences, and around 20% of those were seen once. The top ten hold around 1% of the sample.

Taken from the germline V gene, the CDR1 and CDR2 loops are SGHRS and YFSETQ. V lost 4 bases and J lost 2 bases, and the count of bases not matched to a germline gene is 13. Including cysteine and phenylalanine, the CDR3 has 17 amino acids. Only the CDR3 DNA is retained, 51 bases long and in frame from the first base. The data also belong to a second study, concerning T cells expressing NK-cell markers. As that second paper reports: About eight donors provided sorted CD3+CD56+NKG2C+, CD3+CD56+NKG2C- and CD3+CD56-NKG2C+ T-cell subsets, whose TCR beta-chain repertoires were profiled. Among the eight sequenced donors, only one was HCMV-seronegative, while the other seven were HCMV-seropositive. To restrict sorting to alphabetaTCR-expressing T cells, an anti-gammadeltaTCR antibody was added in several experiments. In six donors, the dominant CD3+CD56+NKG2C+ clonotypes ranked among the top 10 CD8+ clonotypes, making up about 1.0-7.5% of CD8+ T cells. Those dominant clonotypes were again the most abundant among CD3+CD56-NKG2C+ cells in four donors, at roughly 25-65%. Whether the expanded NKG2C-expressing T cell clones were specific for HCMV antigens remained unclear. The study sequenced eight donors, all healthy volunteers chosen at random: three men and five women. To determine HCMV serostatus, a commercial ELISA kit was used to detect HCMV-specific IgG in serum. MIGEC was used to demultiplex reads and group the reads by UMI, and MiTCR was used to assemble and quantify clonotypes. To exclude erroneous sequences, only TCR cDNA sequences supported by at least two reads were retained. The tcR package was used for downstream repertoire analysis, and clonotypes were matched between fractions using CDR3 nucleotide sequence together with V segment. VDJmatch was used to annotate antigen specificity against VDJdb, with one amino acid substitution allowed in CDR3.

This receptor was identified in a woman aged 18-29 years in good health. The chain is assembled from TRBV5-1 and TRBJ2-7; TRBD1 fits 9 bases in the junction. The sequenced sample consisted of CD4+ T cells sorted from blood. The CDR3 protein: CASSGNPPGQGTYEQYF. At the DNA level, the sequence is TGCGCCAGCAGCGGAAACCCTCCGGGACAGGGCACCTACGAGCAGTACTTC.